The 27 T cell receptor beta chains given below trace back to one sample, sequenced in a study of T cells in Graves' hyperthyroidism and ophthalmopathy. The CDR3 regions of TCR beta were amplified from RNA transcripts. The HTBI primer set was used in a first-round RT-PCR of the TCR CDR3. TCRdb used MiXCR to reprocess the multiplex PCR reads, holding one entry per CDR3 protein. The sample records about 210,000 distinct CDR3 sequences, 17% being singletons. The sequenced material came from blood. The receptor set was obtained from a man in his forties or fifties with Graves' hyperthyroidism.

The chain is built from TRBV12-3 or TRBV12-4 and TRBJ2-2; D is unresolved. The V end was cut by 8 bases, the J end by 3 bases, with 13 bases between. This CDR3 is built from 14 residues. CDR3 amino acids: CASYLRRDTGELFF. The CDR3 DNA reads as TGTGCCAGCTACCTCCGAAGAGACACCGGGGAGCTGTTTTTT.

The chain's CDR3 is CASSPPSRTPEQYF. Here the CDR3 DNA reads TGTGCCAGCAGCCCACCTAGCAGGACGCCCGAGCAGTACTTC. The rearrangement uses TRBV7-9 and TRBJ2-7; possibly TRBD2 for D (5 bases). V was clipped by 5 bases and J by 6 bases, with 17 bases between them. Germline V CDR1 and CDR2: SEHNR, FQNEAQ (reference sequence). The CDR3 has 14 amino acids.

There are a few counts of this clonotype. The rearrangement links TRBV12-3 or TRBV12-4 to TRBJ2-1, with 8 bases aligning to TRBD2. The CDR3 contains 14 residues. Unmatched junction bases numbered 7, after V lost 3 bases and J lost 9 bases. In DNA, the CDR3 is TGTGCCAGCAGTTTCGCGGGACTAGTCTTTGAGCAGTTCTTC. It encodes CASSFAGLVFEQFF.

This clonotype was counted at least ten times. The chain has TRBV12-3 or TRBV12-4 and TRBJ2-1, with D maybe TRBD1 (5 bases). V was shortened by 3 bases and J by 4 bases, with 13 bases between the two germline ends. There are 15 residues in the CDR3. DNA of the CDR3: TGTGCCAGCAGTTTGCGAGACAGTGCGTACAATGAGCAGTTCTTC. It yields the protein CASSLRDSAYNEQFF.

The table lists this clonotype with many counts. The chain uses TRBV18 and TRBJ2-7, with TRBD1 matching 9 bases. The CDR3 loop spans 13 amino acids. Losses at the gene ends were 6 bases for V and 2 bases for J; bases not matched to a gene: 2. Per the germline V gene, CDR1 is KGHSH and CDR2 is LQKENI. As DNA, the CDR3 is TGTGCCAGCTCCGACAGGGGGACCTACGAGCAGTACTTC. This encodes CASSDRGTYEQYF.

This clonotype was counted ten times or more. The chain combines TRBV2 with TRBJ2-1; the match to TRBD2 covers 13 bases. Trimming at V came to 7 bases and at J to 8 bases, leaving 14 bases not matched to a gene. The CDR3 is 17 residues long. Germline values: CDR1 SNHLY, CDR2 FYNNEI. CDR3 residues: CASTPESGLAGVDEQFF. The CDR3 nucleotides are TGTGCCAGCACCCCAGAATCAGGACTAGCGGGAGTTGATGAGCAGTTCTTC.

This clonotype was recorded many times. The chain links TRBV7-9 to TRBJ2-3; D is unresolved. This CDR3 comprises 14 residues. CDR1 and CDR2 from the germline V gene are SEHNR and FQNEAQ (reference sequence). The germline V and J ends were trimmed by 5 bases and 3 bases, with 12 bases remaining between them. In DNA, the CDR3 is TGTGCCAGCAGCCCTCGAGGCATAACAGATACGCAGTATTTT. It translates to CASSPRGITDTQYF.

On this clonotype itself: A much larger clone lies one base from this, so it may be a read error. A read error is likely, as this CDR3 ends without the conserved phenylalanine or tryptophan. This rearrangement joins TRBV28 to TRBJ1-5; 7 bases align to TRBD1. This CDR3 is 14 amino acids long. Trimming cost V 6 bases and J 6 bases; bases outside gene matches: 8. CDR1 MDHEN and CDR2 SYDVKM come from the germline V gene. The CDR3 nucleotides are TGTGCCAGCAGCTACGACAGGGAAGTTCAGCCCCAGCATCTT. Its translation is CASSYDREVQPQHL.

Of note for this clonotype: The junction differs from germline at one of its ends, possibly a read error. This chain joins TRBV28 and TRBJ2-1; TRBD2 agrees at 9 bases. CDR3 length equals 15 residues. Germline V lookup: CDR1 MDHEN, CDR2 SYDVKM. The CDR3 reads CASSSAGGSYNEQLF. The CDR3 DNA reads as TGTGCCAGCAGTTCAGCGGGGGGCTCCTACAATGAGCAGCTCTTC.

The V and J genes are TRBV14 and TRBJ2-7; TRBD1 is a possible D gene (6 bases). The CDR3 is 13 amino acids. Germline V gives CDR1 SGHDN, CDR2 FVKESK. The V gene lost 6 bases and the J gene lost 3 bases, with 12 bases spanning the gap. Written as DNA, the CDR3 is TGTGCCAGCAGACAAACAGGGAACTACGAGCAGTACTTC. Translated, it gives CASRQTGNYEQYF. Full variable domain (outside the CDR3, taken from reference TRBV14 and TRBJ2-7): EAGVTQFPSHSVIEKGQTVTLRCDPISGHDNLYWYRRVMGKEIKFLLHFVKESKQDESGMPNNRFLAERTGGTYSTLKVQPAELEDSGVYFCASRQTGNYEQYFGPGTRLTVT.

This clonotype has only a few counts. The chain couples TRBV4-1 to TRBJ2-1; no clear D. The CDR3 has 14 amino acids. The germline V and J ends were trimmed by 4 bases and 4 bases, with 11 bases remaining between them. CDR1 is MGHRA, CDR2 YSYEKL, per germline. The CDR3 spells CASSRVSQYNEQFF. CDR3 nucleotides: TGCGCCAGCAGCCGTGTGAGTCAGTACAATGAGCAGTTCTTC.

This clonotype was counted at least ten times. CDR3 coding DNA: TGTGCCAGCAGGTCCGGGACAGGGCAGGAGACCCAGTACTTC. Its translation: CASRSGTGQETQYF. J is TRBJ2-5 and V is TRBV11-2, with TRBD1 matching 9 bases. The CDR3 is made up of 14 amino acids. Trimming removed 6 bases from V and 5 bases from J; junction bases left unmatched: 7. The germline CDR1 and CDR2 sequences are SGHAT and FQNNGV. Together with reference TRBV11-2 and TRBJ2-5, the CDR3 gives the full variable domain: EAGVAQSPRYKIIEKRQSVAFWCNPISGHATLYWYQQILGQGPKLLIQFQNNGVVDDSQLPKDRFSAERLKGVDSTLKIQPAKLEDSAVYLCASRSGTGQETQYFGPGTRLLVL.

This clonotype has just a few counts. This chain uses TRBV5-1 with TRBJ2-7; D is possibly TRBD1 (6 bases). The CDR3 contains 14 residues. Germline-derived CDR1 and CDR2 are SGHRS and YFSETQ. Trimming shortened V by 4 bases and J by 3 bases, and 14 bases separated the two germline ends. DNA for the CDR3: TGCGCCAGCAGCCTCCGGGACACCAACTACGAGCAGTACTTC. Amino acids: CASSLRDTNYEQYF.

This clonotype was found many times. In nucleotides, the CDR3 is TGTGCCTGGAGTGTAAAGGGAGGGCTTCATCAGCCCCAGCATTTT. It codes for CAWSVKGGLHQPQHF. V and J are TRBV30 and TRBJ1-5, with D unclear. V was shortened by 0 bases and J by 5 bases, with 14 bases between the two germline ends. The CDR3 loop spans 15 amino acids. Germline V gene lookup returns CDR1 GTSNPN and CDR2 SVGIG (reference sequence).

The chain uses TRBV20-1 and TRBJ1-2, with 11 bases that match TRBD1. Trimming cost V 3 bases and J 6 bases; bases outside gene matches: 15. Germline V gene sequence: CDR1 DFQATT, CDR2 SNEGSKA (reference sequence). CDR3 length: 17 amino acids. DNA of the CDR3: TGCAGTGCTAGGACGGACAGGGGGCCAATCGCCATTGATGGCTACACCTTC. Residues: CSARTDRGPIAIDGYTF.

About this clonotype itself: A read error may explain this, as a much larger clone is one base away. The chain combines TRBV20-1 with TRBJ1-2; a weak D match, TRBD1 (5 bases). Germline V lookup: CDR1 DFQATT, CDR2 SNEGSKA (reference sequence). The CDR3 totals 10 residues. The CDR3 region has the DNA TGCAGTCCTAGAGGGGAGTACGACACCTTC. It codes for CSPRGEYDTF.

The table lists this clonotype with many counts. The rearrangement uses TRBV7-8 and TRBJ2-5, with D unclear. Deletions cut 0 bases from V and 5 bases from J, with 7 bases between. The CDR3 is 13 amino acids. The germline gives CDR1 SGHVS, CDR2 FQNEAQ. As DNA, the CDR3 is TGTGCCAGCAGCTTAGCCGGGTATGAGACCCAGTACTTC. This codes for CASSLAGYETQYF.

This clonotype appeared a few times. The V and J genes are TRBV20-1 and TRBJ1-1; 7 bases are a match to TRBD1. The junction had 7 bases not matched to a gene; V was cut back by 6 bases and J by 0 bases. CDR1 is DFQATT and CDR2 is SNEGSKA in the germline V gene (reference sequence). This CDR3 comprises 14 residues. The CDR3 spells CSATGRGLNTEAFF. CDR3 in DNA: TGCAGTGCGACAGGGAGGGGCTTGAACACTGAAGCTTTCTTT.

The gene calls are TRBV5-1 and TRBJ2-1, with a weak D call TRBD2 (6 bases). Trimming took off 3 bases at V and 11 bases at J, with 12 bases between the two ends. The V gene's germline CDR1 is SGHRS and CDR2 YFSETQ. The CDR3 is made up of 12 amino acids. CDR3 in amino acids: CASSSSSVKQFF. CDR3 bases: TGCGCCAGCAGCTCTTCTAGCGTTAAGCAGTTCTTC.

The J gene is TRBJ2-1, the V gene TRBV7-9, with D tentatively TRBD2 (6 bases). Trimming shortened V by 2 bases and J by 7 bases, and 15 bases separated the two germline ends. The CDR3 is made up of 15 amino acids. Germline lookup yields CDR1 SEHNR and CDR2 FQNEAQ (reference sequence). The CDR3 here is CASSLQEDYQNEQFF. In nucleotides, the CDR3 is TGTGCCAGCAGCTTACAAGAGGACTACCAAAATGAGCAGTTCTTC.

V gene TRBV5-5 combines with J gene TRBJ1-6; the D is unclear. Germline CDR1 is SGHKS and CDR2 is YYEKEE (reference sequence). This CDR3 spans 16 amino acids. Trimming removed 3 bases from V and 0 bases from J, with 10 bases in between. The CDR3 DNA reads TGTGCCAGCAGCTCGGGCCTTTACTCCTATAATTCACCCCTCCACTTT. It encodes CASSSGLYSYNSPLHF.

The chain links TRBV19 to TRBJ1-5; D gene ambiguous. Trimming removed 2 bases from V and 0 bases from J, with 8 bases in between. Germline V gene data show CDR1 as LNHDA and CDR2 as SQIVND (reference sequence). The CDR3 has 15 residues. The CDR3 DNA follows: TGTGCCAGTAGTATATGGCAGGATAGCAATCAGCCCCAGCATTTT. Its protein is CASSIWQDSNQPQHF. Complete variable domain (other parts from reference TRBV19 and TRBJ1-5): DGGITQSPKYLFRKEGQNVTLSCEQNLNHDAMYWYRQDPGQGLRLIYYSQIVNDFQKGDIAEGYSVSREKKESFPLTVTSAQKNPTAFYLCASSIWQDSNQPQHFGDGTRLSIL.

In its sample, this clonotype was seen many times. The V call is TRBV20-1, the J call TRBJ2-3; 11 bases are shared with TRBD2. CDR3 length equals 16 residues. V shed 4 bases, J shed 0 bases, and the junction held 6 bases outside the gene matches. Germline CDR1 and CDR2: DFQATT and SNEGSKA (reference sequence). CDR3 DNA: TGCAGTGCTATGCTAGCGGGAGGAGGAAGCACAGATACGCAGTATTTT. Its translation: CSAMLAGGGSTDTQYF.

The chain uses TRBV9 and TRBJ2-3; 8 nucleotides line up with TRBD2. V gave up 4 bases and J gave up 4 bases; unmatched junction bases: 2. The V gene's germline CDR1 is SGDLS and CDR2 YYNGEE. The length of the CDR3 is 13 residues. The CDR3 DNA is TGTGCCAGCAGCAGGACTAGCCCAGATACGCAGTATTTT. As protein: CASSRTSPDTQYF.

This chain joins TRBV25-1 and TRBJ2-1; 12 nucleotides align to TRBD2. The germline CDR1 and CDR2 sequences are MGHDK and SYGVNS. The trim removed 3 bases at V and 10 bases at J, leaving 10 bases unmatched. CDR3 size: 16 residues. The CDR3 reads CASSDFRLAGEGEQFF. CDR3 nucleotides: TGTGCCAGCAGTGATTTCAGACTAGCGGGAGAAGGCGAGCAGTTCTTC.

This clonotype came up many times. The chain joins TRBV27 to TRBJ2-3; D possibly corresponds to TRBD2 (5 bases). CDR1 and CDR2 (germline): MNHEY, SMNVEV (reference sequence). V lost 0 bases to trimming and J lost 3 bases, with 13 bases between them. This CDR3 comprises 16 residues. The chain's CDR3 is CASSLSAAAGTDTQYF. The CDR3 DNA follows: TGTGCCAGCAGTTTATCGGCGGCCGCGGGTACAGATACGCAGTATTTT.

V is TRBV2 and J is TRBJ2-5; D may match TRBD1 or TRBD2 (6 bases each). CDR3 size: 12 residues. Trimming took off 8 bases at V and 4 bases at J, with 11 bases between the two ends. Germline loops: CDR1 SNHLY, CDR2 FYNNEI. The CDR3 DNA reads as TGTGCCAGCCGCCGGGGGCTAGAGACCCAGTACTTC. This gives the protein CASRRGLETQYF.